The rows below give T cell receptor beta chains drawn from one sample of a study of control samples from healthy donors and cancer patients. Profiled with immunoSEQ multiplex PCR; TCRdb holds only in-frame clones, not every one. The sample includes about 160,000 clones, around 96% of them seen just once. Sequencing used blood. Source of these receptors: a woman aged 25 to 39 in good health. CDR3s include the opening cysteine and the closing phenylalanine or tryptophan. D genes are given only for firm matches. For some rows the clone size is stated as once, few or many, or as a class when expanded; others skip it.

cdr3_nt: TGTGCCAGCAGCAACAGGTCCCCTGAAGCTTTCTTT
cdr3_aa: CASSNRSPEAFF
d_call: NA
v_call: TRBV5-6
j_call: TRBJ1-1
clone_size: NA

cdr3_nt: TGTGCCACCAGCAACGGACTAGCGGGATCCTACGAGCAGTACTTC
cdr3_aa: CATSNGLAGSYEQYF
d_call: TRBD2
v_call: TRBV15
j_call: TRBJ2-7
clone_size: NA

cdr3_nt: TGTGCCAGCAGCTTTTCAGGGTCCACTGAAGCTTTCTTT
cdr3_aa: CASSFSGSTEAFF
d_call: NA
v_call: TRBV7-9
j_call: TRBJ1-1
clone_size: NA

cdr3_nt: TGTGCCAGCAGCCTGACAGGCGCACTGGGCGAGCAGTACTTC
cdr3_aa: CASSLTGALGEQYF
d_call: NA
v_call: TRBV6-5
j_call: TRBJ2-7
clone_size: NA

cdr3_nt: TGTGCCAGCAGCGTAGATCTGGGTGAAAAACTGTTTTTT
cdr3_aa: CASSVDLGEKLFF
d_call: NA
v_call: TRBV9
j_call: TRBJ1-4
clone_size: NA

cdr3_nt: TGTGCCAGCAGCTCGACACAGGGATTCACCGGGGAGCTGTTTTTT
cdr3_aa: CASSSTQGFTGELFF
d_call: NA
v_call: TRBV7-9
j_call: TRBJ2-2
clone_size: once

cdr3_nt: TGTGCCAGCAGACGAGACATCCTAGGGTCCTCCTACAATGAGCAGTTCTTC
cdr3_aa: CASRRDILGSSYNEQFF
d_call: NA
v_call: TRBV11-2
j_call: TRBJ2-1
clone_size: NA

cdr3_nt: TGTGCCAGCAGCTTAAATGGTTCACCCCTCCACTTT
cdr3_aa: CASSLNGSPLHF
d_call: NA
v_call: TRBV7-3
j_call: TRBJ1-6
clone_size: NA

cdr3_nt: TGTGCCAGCAGCTTCGAGGGGGGCTATTCACCCCTCCACTTT
cdr3_aa: CASSFEGGYSPLHF
d_call: NA
v_call: TRBV7-8
j_call: TRBJ1-6
clone_size: NA

cdr3_nt: TGTGCCAGCAGCCTCCGGGAGCGCCAGTACTTC
cdr3_aa: CASSLRERQYF
d_call: NA
v_call: TRBV28
j_call: TRBJ2-7
clone_size: NA

cdr3_nt: TGTGCCAGCAGTCAAGGGACTAGCTCGTCGAACACCGGGGAGCTGTTTTTT
cdr3_aa: CASSQGTSSSNTGELFF
d_call: TRBD2
v_call: TRBV27
j_call: TRBJ2-2
clone_size: NA

cdr3_nt: TGTGCCAGCAAACTAGCGGGAGTTACTACGCAGTATTTT
cdr3_aa: CASKLAGVTTQYF
d_call: TRBD2
v_call: TRBV28
j_call: TRBJ2-3
clone_size: NA

cdr3_nt: TGTGCCAGCAGCCCCCAAAGGGTGGTCGAGACCCAGTACTTC
cdr3_aa: CASSPQRVVETQYF
d_call: NA
v_call: TRBV7-8
j_call: TRBJ2-5
clone_size: NA

cdr3_nt: TGTGCCAGTAGTCCCCATGGTCAGCCCCAGCATTTT
cdr3_aa: CASSPHGQPQHF
d_call: NA
v_call: TRBV19
j_call: TRBJ1-5
clone_size: NA

cdr3_nt: TGCGCCAGCAGCACGGGGGGAAGCTCCTACGAGCAGTACTTC
cdr3_aa: CASSTGGSSYEQYF
d_call: TRBD2
v_call: TRBV5-1
j_call: TRBJ2-7
clone_size: once

cdr3_nt: TGTGCCAGCAGCCCCTGTTGTCAACCACCCCTCGACAATGAGCAGTTCTTC
cdr3_aa: CASSPCCQPPLDNEQFF
d_call: NA
v_call: TRBV28
j_call: TRBJ2-1
clone_size: NA

cdr3_nt: TGTGCCTGGAATGGTAACGGGGAGCTGTTTTTT
cdr3_aa: CAWNGNGELFF
d_call: NA
v_call: TRBV30
j_call: TRBJ2-2
clone_size: NA

cdr3_nt: TGTGCCAGCAGGACCGGACCGAATAATTCACCCCTCCACTTT
cdr3_aa: CASRTGPNNSPLHF
d_call: NA
v_call: TRBV6-5
j_call: TRBJ1-6
clone_size: NA

cdr3_nt: TGTGCCAGCAGTTTTCAGCGTGAAAAACTGTTTTTT
cdr3_aa: CASSFQREKLFF
d_call: NA
v_call: TRBV12-3/TRBV12-4
j_call: TRBJ1-4
clone_size: NA

cdr3_nt: TGTGCCAGCAGGTCTAGATTGGGGCTTGAAGCTTTCTTT
cdr3_aa: CASRSRLGLEAFF
d_call: NA
v_call: TRBV13
j_call: TRBJ1-1
clone_size: NA

cdr3_nt: TGTGCCAGCAGGGCTGTTTGTTGGAATGAGCAGTTCTTC
cdr3_aa: CASRAVCWNEQFF
d_call: NA
v_call: TRBV12-1
j_call: TRBJ2-1
clone_size: once

cdr3_nt: TGTGCCTACAAAAGGGGTGGGAACACTGAAGCTTTCTTT
cdr3_aa: CAYKRGGNTEAFF
d_call: NA
v_call: TRBV30
j_call: TRBJ1-1
clone_size: NA

cdr3_nt: TGTGCCAGCAGCCTAACAGGGATTAGCTCCTACGAGCAGTACTTC
cdr3_aa: CASSLTGISSYEQYF
d_call: NA
v_call: TRBV9
j_call: TRBJ2-7
clone_size: NA

cdr3_nt: TGTGCCAGTAGTGGCTGGCCCAGGGTTTCTGGAAACACCATATATTTT
cdr3_aa: CASSGWPRVSGNTIYF
d_call: NA
v_call: TRBV19
j_call: TRBJ1-3
clone_size: NA

cdr3_nt: TGTGCCAGCAGTCGAACTAGCGGGGTTTACAATGAGCAGTTCTTC
cdr3_aa: CASSRTSGVYNEQFF
d_call: TRBD2
v_call: TRBV28
j_call: TRBJ2-1
clone_size: NA

cdr3_nt: TGCGCCAGCAGTCAAGTCCCGGCAGCGAACACCGGGGAGCTGTTTTTT
cdr3_aa: CASSQVPAANTGELFF
d_call: NA
v_call: TRBV23-1
j_call: TRBJ2-2
clone_size: NA

cdr3_nt: TGTGCCAGCACCAGGGGCAATAATGAAAAACTGTTTTTT
cdr3_aa: CASTRGNNEKLFF
d_call: NA
v_call: TRBV6-5
j_call: TRBJ1-4
clone_size: NA

cdr3_nt: TGTGCCAGCAGTCTACAGGGATTGGAGACCCAGTACTTC
cdr3_aa: CASSLQGLETQYF
d_call: NA
v_call: TRBV12-3/TRBV12-4
j_call: TRBJ2-5
clone_size: NA

cdr3_nt: TGTGCCAGCAGGGACACTAACAATGAGCAGTTCTTC
cdr3_aa: CASRDTNNEQFF
d_call: NA
v_call: TRBV6-6
j_call: TRBJ2-1
clone_size: few

cdr3_nt: TGTGCCAGCAGCTCTAGGGGAGGGGGTCCCTACAATGAGCAGTTCTTC
cdr3_aa: CASSSRGGGPYNEQFF
d_call: NA
v_call: TRBV5-4
j_call: TRBJ2-1
clone_size: NA

cdr3_nt: TGTGCCAGCAGCCAGGAGGTGAGGACAGGGGACTCTGGGGCCAACGTCCTGACTTTC
cdr3_aa: CASSQEVRTGDSGANVLTF
d_call: TRBD1
v_call: TRBV3-1/TRBV3-2
j_call: TRBJ2-6
clone_size: NA